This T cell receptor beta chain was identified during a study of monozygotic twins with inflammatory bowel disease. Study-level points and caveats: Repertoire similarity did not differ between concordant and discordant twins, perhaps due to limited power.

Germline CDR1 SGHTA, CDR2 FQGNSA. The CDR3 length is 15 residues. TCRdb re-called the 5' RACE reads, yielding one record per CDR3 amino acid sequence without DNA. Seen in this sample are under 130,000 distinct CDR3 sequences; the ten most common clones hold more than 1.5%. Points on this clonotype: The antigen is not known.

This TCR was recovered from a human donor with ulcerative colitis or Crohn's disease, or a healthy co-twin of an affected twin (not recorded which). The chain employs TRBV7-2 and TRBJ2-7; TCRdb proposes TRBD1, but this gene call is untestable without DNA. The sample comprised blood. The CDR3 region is CASSRDSSIPTEQYF.